The T cell receptor beta chain described here comes from a study of blood T cell repertoires in COVID-19. On the study more broadly: From the United States, Italy and Spain came samples of acute and convalescent COVID-19. PBMCs, B-cell-depleted T cells, or T cells provided the cDNA or gDNA that made up the material.

Original methodology: Reference gene primer amplification gave estimated nucleated cell counts. Measured with immunoSEQ multiplex PCR; TCRdb has only the in-frame clones, and not every one. V and J calls and clone size are those listed in that table; D and trimming were worked out from the DNA. The sample consists of 250,000 to 300,000 clones, 87% of them appearing once. This clone appeared a single time. Between the trimmed V and J ends, which lost 2 bases and 10 bases, there was a span of 16 bases. The CDR3 sequence is 15 residues long. CDR1 SGHDT and CDR2 YYEEEE come from the germline V gene. The chain carries TRBV5-6 and TRBJ1-6; no definite D call. This clonotype originated in a woman aged 40 to 50 who had recovered from COVID-19. The specimen was peripheral blood. The CDR3 DNA reads as TGTGCCAGCAGCTTCGATACTTTCGGAGCCTCACCCCTCCACTTT. Translating gives CASSFDTFGASPLHF.